Sequencing of this T cell receptor (beta chain) was carried out in a study of vaccination effects on CD4 cells after COVID-19 (dated by TCRdb to between 2020 and 2023). About the full investigation: In the ViraFEST assay, PBMC were stimulated with viral peptide pools, and antigen-specific CD4+ T cell clonotypes were then identified by expansion using TCR sequencing. In both COVID-19 convalescent patients and infection-naive vaccine recipients, the study compared SARS-CoV-2 spike-specific CD4+ TCR repertoires from before mRNA vaccination with those from after it. Altogether, around 11 COVID-19 convalescent patients and several SARS-CoV-2-naive healthy vaccine recipients made up the full study. Post-vaccine samples across the study were collected a median of 72 days after the second dose, with a range of 14 to 241. A few million PBMC per well were cultured with around 9.8 ug/ml peptides in IMDM containing approximately 4.5% human AB serum, approximately 9.9 IU/ml IL-2 and gentamicin. In the study, cultures from other donors were sequenced using the Oncomine TCR Beta short-read assay on an Illumina iSeq 100.

What the work shows at the level of the full study, not this receptor alone: The study was limited by a small number of convalescent patients, and early post-infection timepoints were lacking. Among healthy vaccine recipients, nearly all vaccine-induced clones were SARS-CoV-2 mono-reactive, and only 1 of 255 was cross-reactive with common cold coronaviruses. At late post-vaccination timepoints, both infection-induced and vaccine-induced clones showed marked clonal contraction, consistent with waning T cell responses.

After about 9 days of culture, CD4+ T cells were isolated with the EasySep CD4+ T cell isolation kit. Participants received two doses of either the BNT162b2 or the mRNA-1273 mRNA SARS-CoV-2 vaccine. Negative nucleocapsid antibody results before and after vaccination confirmed that the healthy vaccine recipients had no prior SARS-CoV-2 infection. On days 3 and 7, half of the culture medium was replaced with fresh IL-2-containing medium. Unless noted otherwise, every peptide stimulation condition was grown in triplicate wells. Using Ficoll-Paque Plus gradient centrifugation, PBMC were separated from whole blood and then either used fresh or cryopreserved at -140C. The QIAamp micro DNA kit was used to extract genomic DNA from the cultured CD4+ T cells. In the case of this clone: The clone's antigen remains unknown. No base qualities exist here, and no much larger clone lies one base off it.

V and J lose 4 bases and 5 bases, and a span of 8 bases separates them. Reading from cysteine to phenylalanine, the CDR3 counts 13 amino acids. Just CDR3 DNA is preserved here, 39 bases in frame from base 1. The germline V gene (reference sequence) supplies CDR1 LNHDA and CDR2 SQIVND. Library method: the immunoSEQ multiplex PCR assay. TCR beta CDR3 sequencing was performed on DNA from the cultured, isolated CD4+ T cells. On the authors' methods: Non-productive TCR sequences were removed and reads were trimmed to the CDR3 region, keeping CDR3s of at least 7 amino acids. Antigen-specific clonotypes were identified using the MANAFEST web app by comparison of expansion in peptide wells against reference cultures. Positive clones required FDR<0.05 expansion versus reference and all other wells, odds ratio above 5, and frequency above 0.1% in two replicate wells. A clonotype was called cross-reactive if it was significantly expanded both in SARS-CoV-2 spike wells and in at least one common cold coronavirus spike condition. Levenshtein distance calculated with the stringdist R package was used to assess CDR3 similarity, and unrooted trees were constructed with ape in R 3.6.1. TCRdb carries this immuneACCESS record with in-frame sequences only. Its versions omit some clonotypes, under half of them owing to an unresolved V gene in the studies checked, with the rest unexplained. V, J and clone size reflect that table, while D and trimming were determined from the DNA. For this sample there are about 45,000 clones; 65% to 80% appear just once. About 8.6% of the sample lies in the top ten.

The source is a human donor who received a COVID-19 vaccine. Sequencing was performed on CD4+ T cells from PBMCs cultured without peptide, taken after COVID-19 vaccination. The chain was built from TRBV19 and TRBJ2-2; TRBD2 could be the D gene, as 5 bases match. CDR3 reads: CASSSWETGELFF. The DNA sequence follows: TGTGCCAGTAGTAGTTGGGAGACCGGGGAGCTGTTTTTT.